This TCR beta chain was documented in a study of human T cells and chemical hapten exposure. About the study: The sensitizer, 2% DPC, was used on around 2 cm by around 2 cm of upper inner arm skin.

TCRdb re-called the RACE reads with MiXCR, one entry per CDR3 protein. The table records about 120,000 distinct CDR3 sequences, about 12% of them present only once. V dropped 6 bases and J dropped 0; count of bases not matched to a gene: 10. Germline V gene data show CDR1 as MNHNS and CDR2 as SASEGT. This CDR3 region has 16 residues. Time point in this sample: patch test 1, 2 weeks after DPC sensitization. Specified treatment: therapeutic diphenylcyclopropenone sensitization with weekly scalp DPC. In every case, blood was obtained before the patch test was applied. Unfractionated whole blood yielded total RNA.

The receptor was derived from a woman between 50 and 59 years old with alopecia areata. Some clones in this sample may be carry-over from other donors' samples. Sequences were derived from whole blood, sampled in connection with sensitization to the hapten diphenylcyclopropenone (DPC). V and J are TRBV6-1 and TRBJ2-5; 7 nucleotides line up with TRBD1. This chain's CDR3 is CASSKPRQGNQETQYF. Written as DNA, the CDR3 is TGTGCCAGCAGCAAACCGAGACAGGGCAACCAAGAGACCCAGTACTTC.